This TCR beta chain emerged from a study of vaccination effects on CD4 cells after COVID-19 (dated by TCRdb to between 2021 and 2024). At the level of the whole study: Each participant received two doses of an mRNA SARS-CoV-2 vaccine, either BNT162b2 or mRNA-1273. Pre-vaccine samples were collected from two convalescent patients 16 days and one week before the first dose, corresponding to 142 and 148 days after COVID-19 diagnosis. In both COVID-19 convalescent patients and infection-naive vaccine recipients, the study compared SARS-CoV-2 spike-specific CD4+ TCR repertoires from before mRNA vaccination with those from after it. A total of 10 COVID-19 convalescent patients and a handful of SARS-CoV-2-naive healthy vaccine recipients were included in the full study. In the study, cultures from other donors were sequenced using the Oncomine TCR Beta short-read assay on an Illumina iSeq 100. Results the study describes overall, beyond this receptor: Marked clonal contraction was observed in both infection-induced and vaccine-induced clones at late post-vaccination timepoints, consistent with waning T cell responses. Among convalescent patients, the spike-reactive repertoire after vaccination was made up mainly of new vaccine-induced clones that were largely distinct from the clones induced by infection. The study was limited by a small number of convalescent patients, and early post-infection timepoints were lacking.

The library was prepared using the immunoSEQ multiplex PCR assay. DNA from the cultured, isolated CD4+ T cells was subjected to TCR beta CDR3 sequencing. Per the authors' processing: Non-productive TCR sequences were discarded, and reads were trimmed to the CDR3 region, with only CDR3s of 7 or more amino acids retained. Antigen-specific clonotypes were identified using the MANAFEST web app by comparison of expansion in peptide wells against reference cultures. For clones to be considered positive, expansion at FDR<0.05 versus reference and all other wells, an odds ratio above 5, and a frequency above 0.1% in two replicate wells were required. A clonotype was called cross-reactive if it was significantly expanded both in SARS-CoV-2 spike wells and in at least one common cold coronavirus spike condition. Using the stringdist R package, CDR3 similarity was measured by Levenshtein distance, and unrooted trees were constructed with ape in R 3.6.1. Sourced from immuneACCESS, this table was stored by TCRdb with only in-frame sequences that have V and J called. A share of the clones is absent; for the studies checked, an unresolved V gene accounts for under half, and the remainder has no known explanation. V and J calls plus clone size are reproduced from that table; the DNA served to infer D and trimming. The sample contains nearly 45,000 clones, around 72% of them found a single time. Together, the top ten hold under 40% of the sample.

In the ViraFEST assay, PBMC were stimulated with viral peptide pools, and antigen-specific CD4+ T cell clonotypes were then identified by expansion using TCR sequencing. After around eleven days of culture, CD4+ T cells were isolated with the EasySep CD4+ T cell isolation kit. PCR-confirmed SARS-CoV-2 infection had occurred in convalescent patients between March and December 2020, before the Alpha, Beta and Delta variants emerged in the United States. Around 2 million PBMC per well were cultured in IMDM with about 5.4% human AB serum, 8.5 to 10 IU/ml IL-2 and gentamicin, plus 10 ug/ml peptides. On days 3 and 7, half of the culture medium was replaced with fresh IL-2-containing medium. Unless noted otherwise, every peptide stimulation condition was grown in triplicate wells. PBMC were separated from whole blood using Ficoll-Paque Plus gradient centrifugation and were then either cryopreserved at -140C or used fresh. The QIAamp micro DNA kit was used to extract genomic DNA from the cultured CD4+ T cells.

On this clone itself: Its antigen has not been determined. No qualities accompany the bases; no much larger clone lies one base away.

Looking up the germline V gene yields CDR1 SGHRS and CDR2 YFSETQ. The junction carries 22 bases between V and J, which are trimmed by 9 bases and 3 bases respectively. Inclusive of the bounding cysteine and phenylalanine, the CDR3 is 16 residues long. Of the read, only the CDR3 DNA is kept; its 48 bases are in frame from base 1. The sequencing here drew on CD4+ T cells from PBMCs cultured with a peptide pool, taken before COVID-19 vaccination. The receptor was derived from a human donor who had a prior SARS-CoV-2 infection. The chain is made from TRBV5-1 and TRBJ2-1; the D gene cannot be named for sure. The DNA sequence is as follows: TGCGCCACCAGAAGTATTGATGCGACCGGCTACAATGAGCAGTTCTTC. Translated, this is CATRSIDATGYNEQFF.